The 13 T cell receptor beta chains below were found in one sample sequenced in a study of T-cell memory formation after mild COVID-19. TCRdb processed the 5' RACE reads anew with MiXCR; each CDR3 protein has one entry. In the table there are more than 25,000 distinct CDR3 sequences, about 16% of which are singletons. The sequenced sample was PBMCs or a T cell subset sorted from them (not recorded which). These receptors originate from an adult who had mild COVID-19 (a few samples of this study predate the infection). Cell type and time point are not known.

The count of this clonotype is one. This CDR3 reads CATSPGQLQPQHF. CDR3 DNA sequence: TGTGCCACCAGTCCGGGACAGCTTCAGCCCCAGCATTTT. The rearrangement joins TRBV24-1 to TRBJ1-5, with TRBD1 identical over 7 bases. V gave up 6 bases and J gave up 6 bases; unmatched junction bases: 4. The CDR3 contains 13 residues. The V gene's germline CDR1 is KGHDR and CDR2 SFDVKD.

This clonotype was detected ten times or more. The chain combines TRBV7-9 with TRBJ2-2; 8 bases line up with TRBD2. With 5 bases clipped from V and 3 bases from J, the junction kept 2 bases outside the gene matches. The germline CDR1 and CDR2 sequences are SEHNR and FQNEAQ (reference sequence). The CDR3 is 14 amino acids. The CDR3 reads CASSLSGDTGELFF. DNA of the CDR3: TGTGCCAGCAGCCTTAGCGGGGACACCGGGGAGCTGTTTTTT.

The chain uses TRBV12-5 and TRBJ1-2, with D maybe TRBD1 (5 bases). CDR1 LGHNT and CDR2 FRNRAP come from the germline V gene. V was trimmed by 5 bases and J by 4 bases, leaving 17 bases between them. This CDR3 spans 15 amino acids. CDR3 region: CASGPEPGLSYGYTF. CDR3 nucleotide sequence: TGTGCTAGTGGTCCCGAGCCGGGACTAAGCTATGGCTACACCTTC. Looking up the rest from reference TRBV12-5 and TRBJ1-2 gives the full variable domain: DARVTQTPRHKVTEMGQEVTMRCQPILGHNTVFWYRQTMMQGLELLAYFRNRAPLDDSGMPKDRFSAEMPDATLATLKIQPSEPRDSAVYFCASGPEPGLSYGYTFGSGTRLTVV.

Ten or more counts support this clonotype. Here the CDR3 reads CASSALAGGPSLTDTQYF. The CDR3 coding sequence is TGTGCCAGCAGCGCCTTGGCGGGGGGGCCATCCCTCACAGATACGCAGTATTTT. This chain joins TRBV9 and TRBJ2-3; 9 bases are a match to TRBD2. In germline, CDR1 is SGDLS, CDR2 YYNGEE. Trimming took 3 bases from V and 2 from J; bases not matched to a gene: 13. This CDR3 is built from 18 residues.

The chain joins TRBV20-1 to TRBJ2-1; D unresolved. The CDR3 is 10 residues long. Trimming took 4 bases from V and 10 from J, leaving 8 bases between them. In germline, CDR1 is DFQATT, CDR2 SNEGSKA (reference sequence). The CDR3 sequence is CSATREEQFF. CDR3 nucleotides: TGCAGTGCTACTAGAGAGGAGCAGTTCTTC.

In this sample, this clonotype turned up many times. This rearrangement joins TRBV6-5 to TRBJ2-1, with D possibly being TRBD2 (5 bases). V was cut by 7 bases and J by 6 bases, with 16 bases left in between. Germline loops: CDR1 MNHEY, CDR2 SVGAGI. The CDR3 extends over 14 amino acids. CDR3 in amino acids: CASKAAQRGNEQFF. CDR3 nucleotides: TGTGCCAGCAAGGCGGCCCAACGGGGCAATGAGCAGTTCTTC.

This clonotype was counted ten times or more. The CDR3 DNA sequence: TGCGCCAGCAGCTTGGCGCCTTCGGGCGGAGCCTCTGGAAACACCATATATTTT. Amino acid sequence: CASSLAPSGGASGNTIYF. This chain joins TRBV5-1 and TRBJ1-3, with D hard to call. The germline V gene encodes CDR1 SGHRS and CDR2 YFSETQ. The CDR3 is 18 residues long. Trimming removed 0 bases from V and 0 bases from J, with 16 bases in between. The variable domain in full, with the rest retrieved from reference TRBV5-1 and TRBJ1-3, is KAGVTQTPRYLIKTRGQQVTLSCSPISGHRSVSWYQQTPGQGLQFLFEYFSETQRNKGNFPGRFSGRQFSNSRSEMNVSTLELGDSALYLCASSLAPSGGASGNTIYFGEGSWLTVV.

This rearrangement joins TRBV6-2 or TRBV6-3 to TRBJ1-5; no definite D call. Germline CDR1 MNHEY, CDR2 SVGEGT. V dropped 6 bases and J dropped 7 bases, with 19 bases sitting between them. This CDR3 contains 15 residues. The CDR3 here is CASSQTAGGRQPQHF. Here the CDR3 DNA reads TGTGCCAGCAGCCAGACGGCCGGAGGGAGGCAGCCCCAGCATTTT.

This clonotype occurred many times. The chain joins TRBV7-3 to TRBJ2-1, with D unclear. The V gene's germline CDR1 is SGHTA and CDR2 FQGTGA. The CDR3 loop spans 13 amino acids. Trimming took 2 bases from V and 5 from J, leaving 7 bases between them. DNA for the CDR3: TGTGCCAGCAGCTTAGCCCGAAACAATGAGCAGTTCTTC. Its translation is CASSLARNNEQFF.

This clonotype showed up many times. This chain connects TRBV7-2 to TRBJ2-1; D gene ambiguous. This CDR3 has 13 residues. Germline-derived CDR1 and CDR2 are SGHTA and FQGNSA. Trimming shortened V by 3 bases and J by 2 bases, and 5 bases separated the two germline ends. Here the CDR3 DNA reads TGTGCCAGCAGCTTGCAGGCCTACAATGAGCAGTTCTTC. The encoded protein is CASSLQAYNEQFF.

In this sample, this clonotype turned up a few times. This sequence joins TRBV12-3 or TRBV12-4 and TRBJ2-1; 9 nucleotides line up with TRBD2. V was pared by 5 bases and J by 7 bases, with 6 bases of the junction left unmatched. The CDR3 consists of 14 residues. CDR3 residues: CASSHPGLANEQFF. CDR3 in DNA: TGTGCCAGCAGTCATCCGGGACTAGCAAATGAGCAGTTCTTC.

This clonotype appeared many times. Written as DNA, the CDR3 is TGTGCCAGCAGCTTAAGCGGGACAGGGAACACTGAAGCTTTCTTT. Translation: CASSLSGTGNTEAFF. The chain couples TRBV11-3 to TRBJ1-1, with 8 bases aligning to TRBD1. The V and J ends lost 2 bases and 1 base, in that order; junction bases with no gene match: 3. CDR3 length equals 15 residues. In germline, CDR1 is SGHNT, CDR2 YENEEA.

This clonotype showed up just a few times. The chain recombines TRBV6-5 with TRBJ2-7; D gene unclear. V lost 0 bases and J 0 bases, leaving 0 bases between the germline ends. The CDR3 is made up of 12 amino acids. Germline CDR1 reads MNHEY; CDR2 reads SVGAGI. The CDR3 DNA follows: TGTGCCAGCAGTTACTCCTCCTACGAGCAGTACTTC. Amino acids: CASSYSSYEQYF.